This T cell receptor beta chain was captured by sequencing in a study of T cell changes during pregnancy in multiple sclerosis. Using immunoSEQ multiplex PCR, the repertoire was profiled, and TCRdb retains in-frame clones only, with some absent. This repertoire shows 95,000 to 150,000 clones, 85% to 95% found once; its top ten account for roughly 6%. The CDR3 sequence is 16 residues long. Germline V gene sequence: CDR1 MNHEY, CDR2 SMNVEV (reference sequence). V dropped 3 bases and J dropped 9; count of bases not matched to a gene: 11. A single count supports this clone. Material: peripheral blood, obtained before pregnancy. V gene TRBV27 combines with J gene TRBJ2-1, with 10 bases matching TRBD2. The receptor comes from a female donor with multiple sclerosis, enrolled in a pregnancy study. CDR3 bases: TGTGCCAGCAGTTTGTCGGCTAGCGGGAGTCGGGTTGAGCAGTTCTTC. Protein product: CASSLSASGSRVEQFF.